This TCR beta chain was recorded in a study of T cell repertoires in cytomegalovirus infection. On the study more broadly: Use of recently identified HLA-C-restricted and well-studied HLA-B-restricted CMV epitopes was part of the study. It can be stated that public TCR beta signatures indicated CMV infection as well as a matching HLA type.

This clonotype has at least ten counts. The antigen remains unidentified. Study findings and constraints: HLA-C-restricted CMV clonotypes gave the most frequent clonotype in two of eight donors. Cumulated frequencies of public TCR beta families served to identify carriers of CMV plus the relevant HLA.

Germline V lookup: CDR1 SGHVS, CDR2 FNYEAQ. The CDR3 consists of 15 residues. Trimming removed 1 base from V and 1 base from J, with 10 bases in between. TCRdb re-called the reads with MiXCR, one entry per CDR3 protein. The sample has around 900,000 distinct CDR3 sequences, around 32% seen once. This sequence was found in a human donor in good health (CMV status not recorded). Some clones in this sample may be carry-over from other donors' samples. This rearrangement joins TRBV7-6 to TRBJ2-5; D unresolved. This sample comprised cultured CD8+ T cells from PBMCs, obtained from culture after CMV antigen stimulation. CDR3 in DNA: TGTGCCAGCAGCTTAGAGGCGACTTTCCAAGAGACCCAGTACTTC. Amino acid sequence: CASSLEATFQETQYF.